Following are 8 T cell receptor beta chains from one sample sequenced in a study of T cells in Graves' hyperthyroidism and ophthalmopathy. Amplification of TCR beta CDR3 regions used RNA as the template. HTBI primers were used for first-round RT-PCR of the TCR CDR3. MiXCR, applied by TCRdb to the multiplex PCR reads, yields one record per CDR3 protein. The repertoire holds a few hundred thousand distinct CDR3 sequences, with more than 12% as singletons. The sequenced sample was blood. The receptor source for this set is a woman aged 25 to 39 with Graves' ophthalmopathy.

This clonotype appeared a few times. V usage is TRBV4-1 and J usage is TRBJ1-6; D gene ambiguous. The CDR3 totals 13 residues. V lost 0 bases and J 12 bases, leaving 9 bases between the germline ends. Germline CDR1 reads MGHRA; CDR2 reads YSYEKL. CDR3 in amino acids: CASSQDGGKPLHF. CDR3 DNA: TGCGCCAGCAGCCAAGATGGTGGGAAACCCCTCCACTTT.

The chain links TRBV11-1 to TRBJ2-7; 8 bases are shared with TRBD2. CDR3 length equals 16 residues. Losses at the gene ends were 9 bases for V and 2 bases for J; bases not matched to a gene: 15. The germline gives CDR1 SGHAT, CDR2 FQDESV (reference sequence). CDR3 region: CARSGRVAGSPYEQYF. The CDR3 nucleotides are TGTGCCAGGAGCGGCCGGGTAGCGGGATCACCCTACGAGCAGTACTTC.

This chain connects TRBV20-1 to TRBJ1-2, with D uncertain. The CDR3 extends over 11 amino acids. Per the germline V gene, CDR1 is DFQATT and CDR2 is SNEGSKA (reference sequence). V gave up 6 bases and J gave up 8 bases, with 13 bases separating them. CDR3 bases: TGCAGTGCATTTAGTTCCTACGGCTACACCTTC. Translation: CSAFSSYGYTF.

This clonotype came up a few times. CDR3 region: CASSPQEQGINYGYTF. Here the CDR3 DNA reads TGTGCCAGCAGTCCCCAAGAGCAGGGGATTAACTATGGCTACACCTTC. The V call is TRBV28, the J call TRBJ1-2; TRBD1 might be the D (6 bases). Germline V gene sequence: CDR1 MDHEN, CDR2 SYDVKM. There are 16 residues in the CDR3. V was clipped by 5 bases and J by 1 base, with 17 bases between them.

With regard to this clonotype: A much larger clone sits a single nucleotide away, making a read error possible. The gene calls are TRBV28 and TRBJ1-5, with D hard to call. CDR3 length equals 14 residues. Germline-derived CDR1 and CDR2 are MDHEN and SYDVKM. The CDR3 nucleotides read TGTGCCAGCAGGGAAAATTATAGCGATCAGCCCCAGCATTTT. It yields the protein CASRENYSDQPQHF. Complete variable domain (other parts from reference TRBV28 and TRBJ1-5): DVKVTQSSRYLVKRTGEKVFLECVQDMDHENMFWYRQDPGLGLRLIYFSYDVKMKEKGDIPEGYSVSREKKERFSLILESASTNQTSMYLCASRENYSDQPQHFGDGTRLSIL.

Many counts were recorded for this clonotype. The chain couples TRBV11-3 to TRBJ2-5; TRBD2 matches 8 bases. The CDR3 has 19 amino acids. After removal of 1 base from V and 1 base from J, the junction contained 14 bases not matched to a gene. Germline CDR1 SGHNT, CDR2 YENEEA. The CDR3 sequence is CASSLVLPGRGASQETQYF. CDR3 coding DNA: TGTGCCAGCAGCTTAGTTTTACCGGGGCGGGGGGCAAGCCAAGAGACCCAGTACTTC.

The chain uses TRBV29-1 and TRBJ2-1; 9 bases map to TRBD2. The CDR3 length is 14 residues. Per the germline V gene, CDR1 is SQVTM and CDR2 is ANQGSEA. Trimming took 7 bases from V and 0 from J; bases not matched to a gene: 4. The CDR3 loop is CSGGGGASYNEQFF. The CDR3 DNA reads as TGCAGCGGCGGGGGGGGGGCCTCCTACAATGAGCAGTTCTTC.

This clonotype was seen many times. The chain has TRBV3-1 and TRBJ1-2; D remains ambiguous. Germline V gene data show CDR1 as LGHDT and CDR2 as YNNKEL (reference sequence). The CDR3 covers 15 residues. V lost 7 bases and J lost 6, with 21 bases in between. CDR3 nucleotides: TGTGCCAGCACAAACACCGGACCGAGGTTAGATGGCTACACCTTC. As protein: CASTNTGPRLDGYTF.